Given below is one TCR beta chain in context. What it recognizes is unknown. The record originates from a study of beta chain features in type 1 diabetes. Study findings and constraints: Shortening of TCRB CDR3s, moderate but significant, appeared in all four CD4+ subsets of Type 1 diabetes patients.

The V gene's germline CDR1 is SGHAT and CDR2 FQDESV (reference sequence). V lost 5 bases and J lost 4; bases outside the gene matches: 9. This CDR3 region has 15 residues. Reverse transcribing all isolated RNA meant expressed TCRB transcripts were sequenced. TCRdb's copy holds only in-frame clones and misses some; the assay was immunoSEQ multiplex PCR. This sample has roughly 230,000 clones, with more than 9% found just once. Heparinised blood was drawn once per donor, averaging approximately 100 mL. This TCR derives from a woman aged 18-35 years in good health. What was sequenced was naive CD4+ T cells from blood. The chain joins TRBV11-1 to TRBJ1-1; 8 nucleotides align to TRBD1. CDR3 sequence (DNA): TGTGCCAGCAGCCGTCGGGCAGGGGGCATCACTGAAGCTTTCTTT. This encodes CASSRRAGGITEAFF.